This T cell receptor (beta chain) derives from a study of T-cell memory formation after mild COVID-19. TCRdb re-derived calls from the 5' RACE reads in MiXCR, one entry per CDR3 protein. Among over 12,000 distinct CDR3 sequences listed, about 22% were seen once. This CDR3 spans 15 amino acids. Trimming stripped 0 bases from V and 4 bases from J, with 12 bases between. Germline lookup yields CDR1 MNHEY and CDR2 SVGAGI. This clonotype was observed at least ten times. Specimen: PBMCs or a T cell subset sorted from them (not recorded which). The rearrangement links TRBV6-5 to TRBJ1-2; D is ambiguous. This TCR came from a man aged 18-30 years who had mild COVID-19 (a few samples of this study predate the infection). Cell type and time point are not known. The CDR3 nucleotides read TGTGCCAGCAGTTACTCGATATCCGGGGTCTATGGCTACACCTTC. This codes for CASSYSISGVYGYTF.